The rows below give T cell receptor beta chains drawn from one sample of a study of blood T cell repertoires in COVID-19. Sequenced by immunoSEQ multiplex PCR; TCRdb stores in-frame clones only, minus some. This table holds some 200,000 clones, 75% to 80% found once. Sequences were obtained from peripheral blood. These TCRs come from a woman in her forties or fifties with active or convalescent COVID-19. CDR3s include the opening cysteine and the closing phenylalanine or tryptophan. Each record gives: D gene, V gene, clone size, J gene, CDR3 protein, CDR3 DNA. A D gene is named only where the DNA matches it firmly. Expanded clones are given a class, and other clones once, few, many or no size at all.

NA	TRBV21-1	NA	TRBJ1-1	CASSTRQQGRVRGSNTEAFF	TGTGCCAGCAGCACAAGGCAGCAAGGGAGGGTCAGGGGATCAAACACTGAAGCTTTCTTT
TRBD1	TRBV9	NA	TRBJ1-3	CASSPGTGGNTIYF	TGTGCCAGCAGCCCCGGGACAGGGGGAAACACCATATATTTT
NA	TRBV3-1/TRBV3-2	many	TRBJ2-1	CASSQAEGNEQFF	TGTGCCAGCAGCCAAGCAGAGGGCAATGAGCAGTTCTTC
NA	TRBV11-2	NA	TRBJ2-2	CASSLARGVNTGELFF	TGTGCCAGCAGCTTAGCCAGGGGCGTGAACACCGGGGAGCTGTTTTTT
NA	TRBV29-1	many	TRBJ1-4	CSVWGEGEKLFF	TGCAGCGTTTGGGGGGAGGGGGAAAAACTGTTTTTT
NA	TRBV25-1	NA	TRBJ1-2	CASRTEGRGSYGYTF	TGTGCCAGCAGAACCGAGGGAAGGGGGAGCTATGGCTACACCTTC
NA	TRBV28	NA	TRBJ2-3	CAITGEALATDTQYF	TGTGCGATCACTGGGGAGGCGCTAGCCACAGATACGCAGTATTTT
NA	TRBV6-1	NA	TRBJ1-4	CASSEAPGAAVGEKLFF	TGTGCCAGCAGTGAAGCGCCAGGGGCCGCGGTTGGTGAAAAACTGTTTTTT
TRBD1	TRBV19	NA	TRBJ1-1	CAISDRTDGVFF	TGTGCCATTTCGGACAGGACGGATGGGGTTTTCTTT
NA	TRBV27	few	TRBJ1-1	CASSFIGNTEAFF	TGTGCCAGCAGTTTTATTGGCAACACTGAAGCTTTCTTT
NA	TRBV6-2/TRBV6-3	NA	TRBJ2-7	CASSYSYSFGGYEQYF	TGTGCCAGCAGTTACTCCTATTCTTTCGGGGGATACGAGCAGTACTTC
NA	TRBV6-5	NA	TRBJ2-2	CASRRDFNTGELFF	TGTGCCAGCAGGCGGGACTTTAACACCGGGGAGCTGTTTTTT
NA	TRBV25-1	NA	TRBJ2-2	CASSDPGNGGSNTGELFF	TGTGCCAGCAGTGACCCTGGGAACGGAGGTTCGAACACCGGGGAGCTGTTTTTT
NA	TRBV4-2	NA	TRBJ1-3	CASSQDRAGAGNTIYF	TGTGCCAGCAGCCAAGATCGGGCAGGGGCTGGAAACACCATATATTTT
TRBD1	TRBV28	NA	TRBJ2-7	CASSLNDRVRFAYEQYF	TGTGCCAGCAGTTTAAACGACAGGGTGAGATTTGCCTACGAGCAGTACTTC
NA	TRBV5-1	NA	TRBJ2-3	CASSLTRGNTDTQYF	TGCGCCAGCAGCTTGACTCGGGGGAACACAGATACGCAGTATTTT
NA	TRBV7-2	NA	TRBJ1-1	CASSFRNTEAFF	TGTGCCAGCAGCTTCCGGAACACTGAAGCTTTCTTT
NA	TRBV6-4	NA	TRBJ2-3	CASSDFGGADTQYF	TGTGCCAGCAGTGACTTTGGCGGCGCAGATACGCAGTATTTT
NA	TRBV5-1	many	TRBJ2-3	CASSLGGYTDTQYF	TGCGCCAGCAGCTTGGGCGGTTACACAGATACGCAGTATTTT
NA	TRBV3-1/TRBV3-2	NA	TRBJ1-3	CASSQDTDTIYF	TGTGCCAGCAGCCAAGACACGGACACCATATATTTT
TRBD1	TRBV30	NA	TRBJ2-7	CAWSPGTGSYEQYF	TGTGCCTGGAGTCCCGGGACAGGGTCCTACGAGCAGTACTTC
NA	TRBV12-5	few	TRBJ1-1	CASGPPPPKNTHKAFF	TGTGCTAGTGGTCCCCCACCTCCGAAAAATACCCACAAAGCTTTCTTT
TRBD1	TRBV7-9	NA	TRBJ2-2	CASSRDRSNTGELFF	TGTGCCAGCAGTAGGGACAGGTCGAACACCGGGGAGCTGTTTTTT
NA	TRBV30	few	TRBJ2-7	CAWTGGTYEQYF	TGTGCCTGGACAGGGGGGACCTACGAGCAGTACTTC
NA	TRBV16	once	TRBJ1-1	CASSQSWVGGASTEAFF	TGTGCCAGCAGCCAATCGTGGGTTGGCGGGGCGTCCACTGAAGCTTTCTTT
NA	TRBV6-5	NA	TRBJ1-5	CASRRAADQPQHF	TGTGCCAGCAGGCGGGCAGCCGATCAGCCCCAGCATTTT
TRBD1	TRBV10-1	NA	TRBJ2-7	CASRSRTGAYEQYF	TGCGCCAGCCGGAGTCGGACAGGTGCCTACGAGCAGTACTTC
NA	TRBV6-1	NA	TRBJ1-1	CASSENGLDTEAFF	TGTGCCAGCAGTGAAAACGGTTTAGACACTGAAGCTTTCTTT
NA	TRBV5-1	NA	TRBJ2-5	CASSWGGTEETQYF	TGCGCCAGCAGCTGGGGCGGAACAGAAGAGACCCAGTACTTC
TRBD2	TRBV6-2/TRBV6-3	NA	TRBJ2-1	CASSYPGREEQFF	TGTGCCAGCAGTTACCCTGGGCGGGAGGAGCAGTTCTTC
NA	TRBV7-2	few	TRBJ2-5	CASSLARETQYF	TGTGCCAGCAGCTTAGCCAGGGAGACCCAGTACTTC
NA	TRBV6-2/TRBV6-3	few	TRBJ1-5	CASSYGAVSQPQHF	TGTGCCAGCAGTTACGGGGCAGTGAGTCAGCCCCAGCATTTT
TRBD2	TRBV5-6	once	TRBJ2-3	CASSYRTSGRSDTQYF	TGTGCCAGCAGCTACCGGACTAGCGGGAGGTCGGATACGCAGTATTTT
TRBD1	TRBV2	NA	TRBJ2-4	CASSGPRQGTWNIQYF	TGTGCCAGCAGTGGGCCCAGACAGGGAACGTGGAACATTCAGTACTTC